These 6 T cell receptor beta chains came from one sample sequenced in a study of blood T cell repertoires in COVID-19. Sequenced by immunoSEQ multiplex PCR; TCRdb stores in-frame clones only, minus some. Seen here are some 130,000 clones, under 95% observed once, and the top ten hold roughly 5%. The sequenced sample consisted of peripheral blood. These receptor sequences come from a man aged 55 to 70 with COVID-19, enrolled during active disease.

This clone was seen once. The chain is built from TRBV30 and TRBJ2-7; D may be TRBD1 (5 bases). The length of the CDR3 is 14 residues. Germline CDR1 and CDR2: GTSNPN and SVGIG (reference sequence). Trimming cost V 1 base and J 3 bases, with 13 bases left between them. The CDR3 region has the DNA TGTGCCTGGAGTGATGGGGCAGGGATCTACGAGCAGTACTTC. This translates into CAWSDGAGIYEQYF.

The chain links TRBV9 to TRBJ1-6, with D perhaps matching TRBD1 (5 bases). The CDR3 covers 15 residues. CDR1 and CDR2 (germline): SGDLS, YYNGEE. V gave up 0 bases and J gave up 7 bases, with 11 bases separating them. The CDR3 here is CASSVDGGSNSPLHF. DNA for the CDR3: TGTGCCAGCAGCGTAGACGGGGGGTCGAATTCACCCCTCCACTTT.

The gene calls are TRBV5-1 and TRBJ2-1; 7 bases line up with TRBD1. The CDR3 consists of 16 residues. J gave up 0 bases and V 3 bases, and 6 bases lay outside the gene matches. Per the germline V gene, CDR1 is SGHRS and CDR2 is YFSETQ. CDR3 DNA: TGCGCCAGCAGCTACCGGGGACAGAGCTCCTACAATGAGCAGTTCTTC. This encodes CASSYRGQSSYNEQFF.

The chain has TRBV10-3 and TRBJ1-3; possibly TRBD1 for D (5 bases). CDR1 is ENHRY, CDR2 SYGVKD, per germline. The CDR3 has 16 residues. V gave up 0 bases and J gave up 0 bases, with 9 bases separating them. CDR3 DNA: TGTGCCATCAGTGAGTCGGGACTCCTCTCTGGAAACACCATATATTTT. Residues: CAISESGLLSGNTIYF.

The chain links TRBV30 to TRBJ1-1; tentatively, D is TRBD1 (5 bases). This CDR3 is 14 amino acids long. Germline lookup yields CDR1 GTSNPN and CDR2 SVGIG (reference sequence). V was trimmed by 2 bases and J by 2 bases, leaving 12 bases between them. The DNA for the CDR3 is TGTGCCTGGAGTAGGAGGGGATTTAACACTGAAGCTTTCTTT. Protein product: CAWSRRGFNTEAFF.

This sequence joins TRBV6-5 and TRBJ1-2, with D possibly TRBD1 on 5 matching bases. The CDR3 contains 15 residues. Looked up from germline, CDR1 is MNHEY and CDR2 is SVGAGI. V was pared by 7 bases and J by 4 bases, with 19 bases between. This CDR3 is CASNPVVGGSYGYTF. The CDR3 nucleotides are TGTGCCAGCAACCCGGTTGTCGGGGGGTCCTATGGCTACACCTTC.